Following are 24 T cell receptor beta chains from one sample sequenced in a study of blood T cell repertoires in COVID-19. TCRdb's copy holds only in-frame clones and misses some; the assay was immunoSEQ multiplex PCR. Among about 300,000 clones listed, approximately 84% were seen once. What was sequenced was peripheral blood. The receptors derive from a human donor with COVID-19, enrolled during active disease. The donor label of this sample is uncertain.

This chain joins TRBV30 and TRBJ1-6; D remains ambiguous. Germline values: CDR1 GTSNPN, CDR2 SVGIG (reference sequence). The V and J ends lost 1 base and 10 bases respectively, with 11 bases between them. The CDR3 length is 13 residues. For the CDR3, the DNA is TGTGCCTGGAGTGCATCACGGTCCTCACCCCTCCACTTT. Translation gives CAWSASRSSPLHF.

This chain uses TRBV23-1 with TRBJ2-5; D not resolved. TRBV23-1 has ORF status, its function being uncertain. This CDR3 has 13 residues. Trimming removed 0 bases at V and 5 bases at J, with 7 bases between. CDR3 loop: CASSQSPVETQYF. The CDR3 DNA reads as TGCGCCAGCAGTCAATCCCCCGTGGAGACCCAGTACTTC.

The chain uses TRBV7-9 and TRBJ2-7, with D perhaps matching TRBD1 (6 bases). This CDR3 spans 16 amino acids. Germline CDR1 reads SEHNR; CDR2 reads FQNEAQ (reference sequence). V shed 5 bases and J shed 1 base, with 18 bases lying between them. CDR3 in amino acids: CASSPARGGTSYEQYF. Written as DNA, the CDR3 is TGTGCCAGCAGCCCCGCCCGAGGGGGAACGTCCTACGAGCAGTACTTC.

The genes are TRBV15 and TRBJ2-1; 10 bases align to TRBD2. The V and J ends lost 0 bases and 7 bases, in that order; junction bases with no gene match: 6. In germline, CDR1 is LNHNV, CDR2 YYDKDF (reference sequence). There are 16 residues in the CDR3. The CDR3 loop is CATSRDVAGGLNEQFF. CDR3 DNA: TGTGCCACCAGCAGAGATGTAGCGGGAGGTCTGAATGAGCAGTTCTTC.

This clone was seen only once. This rearrangement joins TRBV28 to TRBJ1-6, with D tentatively TRBD1 (5 bases). Looked up from germline, CDR1 is MDHEN and CDR2 is SYDVKM. Trimming pared 7 bases from V and 5 bases from J, leaving 6 bases between. The CDR3 is made up of 12 amino acids. The CDR3 protein is CASNRNNSPLHF. The CDR3 bases are TGTGCCAGCAACAGGAATAATTCACCCCTCCACTTT.

The CDR3 here is CASSEDGGRSYEQYF. In DNA, the CDR3 is TGTGCCAGCAGTGAAGATGGGGGGAGGTCCTACGAGCAGTACTTC. The chain couples TRBV6-1 to TRBJ2-7; tentatively, D is TRBD2 (6 bases). V lost 1 base, J lost 1 base, and 11 bases lay in between. Germline CDR1 reads MNHNS; CDR2 reads SASEGT. The CDR3 length is 15 residues.

The CDR3 protein is CASSFTSGPGSYNEQFF. As DNA, the CDR3 is TGTGCCAGCAGCTTCACTAGCGGCCCAGGCTCCTACAATGAGCAGTTCTTC. This chain uses TRBV11-2 with TRBJ2-1, with TRBD2 matching 8 bases. J lost 0 bases, V lost 3 bases, and 7 bases had no gene match. Germline values: CDR1 SGHAT, CDR2 FQNNGV. This CDR3 comprises 17 residues.

This chain joins TRBV18 and TRBJ1-5; D is unresolved. The CDR3 totals 13 residues. Per the germline V gene, CDR1 is KGHSH and CDR2 is LQKENI. V was cut by 3 bases and J by 5 bases, with 8 bases left in between. The CDR3 spells CASSPERDQPQHF. Here the CDR3 DNA reads TGTGCCAGCTCACCCGAGCGGGATCAGCCCCAGCATTTT. Drawing the rest from reference TRBV18 and TRBJ1-5, the complete variable domain is NAGVMQNPRHLVRRRGQEARLRCSPMKGHSHVYWYRQLPEEGLKFMVYLQKENIIDESGMPKERFSAEFPKEGPSILRIQQVVRGDSAAYFCASSPERDQPQHFGDGTRLSIL.

The CDR3 loop reads CASSAWSSYNEQFF. The CDR3, as DNA: TGTGCCAGCAGCGCGTGGAGCTCCTACAATGAGCAGTTCTTC. This chain connects TRBV11-2 to TRBJ2-1; no clear D gene. The germline V and J ends were trimmed by 5 bases and 0 bases, with 8 bases remaining between them. CDR1 is SGHAT, CDR2 FQNNGV, per germline. This CDR3 is 14 amino acids long.

This rearrangement joins TRBV7-9 to TRBJ2-5; possibly TRBD1 for D (5 bases). The germline V gene has CDR1 SEHNR and CDR2 FQNEAQ (reference sequence). CDR3 length: 14 residues. V was trimmed by 5 bases and J by 3 bases, leaving 13 bases between them. CDR3 sequence: CASSGALVKETQYF. For the CDR3, the DNA is TGTGCCAGCAGCGGGGCCCTCGTAAAAGAGACCCAGTACTTC.

The genes are TRBV19 and TRBJ1-4; unclear D gene. Germline V lookup: CDR1 LNHDA, CDR2 SQIVND (reference sequence). The V end was cut by 1 base, the J end by 5 bases, with 14 bases between. This CDR3 comprises 16 residues. CDR3 DNA: TGTGCCAGTAGTATAGTCGGGAGGGCTGGAAATGAAAAACTGTTTTTT. This gives the protein CASSIVGRAGNEKLFF.

The chain couples TRBV9 to TRBJ2-2, with a possible D match to TRBD2 (6 bases). The CDR3 is 16 amino acids. V was trimmed by 0 bases and J by 4 bases, leaving 13 bases between them. The germline CDR1 and CDR2 sequences are SGDLS and YYNGEE. CDR3 protein: CASSVAEGGSTGELFF. The CDR3 nucleotides are TGTGCCAGCAGCGTAGCTGAGGGAGGTAGCACCGGGGAGCTGTTTTTT.

The chain combines TRBV5-1 with TRBJ2-7; a possible D gene is TRBD1 (5 bases). Germline values: CDR1 SGHRS, CDR2 YFSETQ. The CDR3 totals 14 residues. The V end lost 0 bases, the J end lost 4 bases, and 11 bases lay between the germline ends. CDR3 residues: CASSLAGPGYEQYF. The CDR3 nucleotides are TGCGCCAGCAGCTTGGCCGGCCCAGGGTACGAGCAGTACTTC.

This clone was seen only a few times. The V call is TRBV20-1, the J call TRBJ2-1; D is unclear. CDR3 length: 10 amino acids. Per the germline V gene, CDR1 is DFQATT and CDR2 is SNEGSKA (reference sequence). V was pared by 4 bases and J by 5 bases, with 3 bases between. The CDR3 sequence: CSATDNEQFF. The CDR3 DNA follows: TGCAGTGCTACCGACAATGAGCAGTTCTTC.

The CDR3, as DNA: TGTGCCTGGATGTCCTGGGGCGGCGACTCCTACGAGCAGTACTTC. Amino acid sequence: CAWMSWGGDSYEQYF. V and J are TRBV30 and TRBJ2-7; D may be TRBD1 (5 bases). Trimming took 4 bases from V and 0 from J, leaving 16 bases between them. This CDR3 contains 15 residues. CDR1 is GTSNPN and CDR2 is SVGIG in the germline V gene (reference sequence). Together with reference TRBV30 and TRBJ2-7, the CDR3 gives the full variable domain: SQTIHQWPATLVQPVGSPLSLECTVEGTSNPNLYWYRQAAGRGLQLLFYSVGIGQISSEVPQNLSASRPQDRQFILSSKKLLLSDSGFYLCAWMSWGGDSYEQYFGPGTRLTVT.

This clone turned up a few times. The genes are TRBV30 and TRBJ2-1, with a possible D match to TRBD2 (6 bases). Germline V gene data show CDR1 as GTSNPN and CDR2 as SVGIG (reference sequence). V shed 8 bases and J shed 8 bases, with 22 bases lying between them. This CDR3 has 14 residues. Written as DNA, the CDR3 is TGTGCCGCTCTTCCCGACTGGGGCGGGGATGAGCAGTTCTTC. Residues: CAALPDWGGDEQFF.

The chain uses TRBV27 and TRBJ1-2; 7 bases are shared with TRBD1. V was clipped by 5 bases and J by 4 bases; unmatched bases: 4. Germline V gene lookup returns CDR1 MNHEY and CDR2 SMNVEV (reference sequence). The CDR3 length is 13 residues. The CDR3 protein is CASSRQGPYGYTF. The CDR3 region has the DNA TGTGCCAGCAGTCGACAGGGCCCCTATGGCTACACCTTC.

A single count supports this clone. The V gene is TRBV28, the J gene TRBJ1-2; 8 positions agree with TRBD1. The V gene end was trimmed by 8 bases and the J gene end by 4 bases; junction bases not matched to a gene: 9. Germline lookup yields CDR1 MDHEN and CDR2 SYDVKM. The CDR3 consists of 14 residues. The CDR3 sequence is CASGKTGDGYGYTF. For the CDR3, the DNA is TGTGCCAGCGGGAAGACAGGGGACGGCTATGGCTACACCTTC.

Comment on this clone: The sample holds other DNA sequences that translate to the same CDR3. The chain has TRBV29-1 and TRBJ1-2; perhaps TRBD1 as D (6 bases). CDR1 and CDR2 from the germline V gene are SQVTM and ANQGSEA. V was clipped by 6 bases and J by 8 bases, with 10 bases between them. CDR3 length: 10 amino acids. The CDR3 loop reads CSVSGDGYTF. CDR3 in DNA: TGCAGCGTCTCAGGGGACGGCTACACCTTC. Filled out from reference TRBV29-1 and TRBJ1-2, the complete variable domain reads SAVISQKPSRDICQRGTSLTIQCQVDSQVTMMFWYRQQPGQSLTLIATANQGSEATYESGFVIDKFPISRPNLTFSTLTVSNMSPEDSSIYLCSVSGDGYTFGSGTRLTVV.

The rearrangement uses TRBV5-1 and TRBJ1-1, with D unresolved. Germline CDR1 and CDR2: SGHRS and YFSETQ. The CDR3 length is 14 residues. Trimming left V 4 bases short and J 1 base short, with 11 bases between. The CDR3 here is CASSLDTRNTEAFF. In DNA form, the CDR3 reads TGCGCCAGCAGCCTTGACACACGGAACACTGAAGCTTTCTTT.

Concerning this clone: Distinct nucleotide sequences in the sample also encode this CDR3. V usage is TRBV9 and J usage is TRBJ1-2; D is possibly TRBD1 (6 bases). The V gene lost 0 bases and the J gene lost 8 bases, with 14 bases spanning the gap. The germline gives CDR1 SGDLS, CDR2 YYNGEE. The CDR3 runs to 14 residues. CDR3 bases: TGTGCCAGCAGCGTAGTAGGGGGTCCTGGGGGCTACACCTTC. Translating it yields CASSVVGGPGGYTF.

This clone was seen just once. The gene calls are TRBV7-2 and TRBJ2-1, with 11 bases matching TRBD2. The V segment lost 2 bases and the J segment 9 bases; nucleotides outside the gene matches: 6. CDR1 and CDR2 (germline): SGHTA, FQGNSA. This CDR3 comprises 15 residues. CDR3 DNA: TGTGCCAGCAGCTTAAGGCTAGCGGGAGGTAGTGAGCAGTTCTTC. Its translation: CASSLRLAGGSEQFF.

This chain joins TRBV27 and TRBJ2-4, with 7 nucleotides matching TRBD2. J was trimmed by 5 bases and V by 5 bases; bases with no gene match: 6. The CDR3 has 14 amino acids. The V gene's germline CDR1 is MNHEY and CDR2 SMNVEV (reference sequence). CDR3 coding DNA: TGTGCCAGCAGTCGGGGTCTAGCGGAAAACATTCAGTACTTC. This translates into CASSRGLAENIQYF.

The genes are TRBV7-9 and TRBJ1-1, with 7 bases that match TRBD1. Losses at the gene ends were 5 bases for V and 5 bases for J; bases not matched to a gene: 8. This CDR3 region has 14 residues. Germline-derived CDR1 and CDR2 are SEHNR and FQNEAQ (reference sequence). CDR3 loop: CASSQGQTRTEAFF. The CDR3 DNA reads TGTGCCAGCAGCCAGGGACAGACGAGGACTGAAGCTTTCTTT.